The entry that follows covers one T cell receptor (beta chain) sequence. Its antigen is unknown. The data derive from a study of CXCR3-negative and CXCR3-positive naive CD8 T cells. Study observations and caveats: Naive cells used TRBV-TRBJ genes in much the same way whether CXCR3-negative or CXCR3-positive; memory cells did not. For memory CD8+ cells diversity was much lower, but both naive subsets had comparably high diversity.

The germline V gene encodes CDR1 SQVTM and CDR2 ANQGSEA. The CDR3 spans 13 residues. Researchers sorted 300,000 cells of each CD8+ T cell subset in triplicate. Among CD8+ T cells, naive ones were CD45RO-CCR7+CD27+CD95-. UMI-tagged TRB cDNA libraries were built via 5' RACE. TCRdb derives one entry per CDR3 protein from the 5' RACE reads, leaving out DNA. The specimen's table records tens of thousands of distinct CDR3 sequences. Material: naive CXCR3- CD8+ T cells from blood. Regarding subset: CD45RO-CCR7+CD27+CD95- naive CD8+ T cells lacking CXCR3 (TNR3-). This receptor was taken from a human donor in good health. Some clones in this sample may be carry-over from other donors' samples. The rearrangement joins TRBV29-1 to TRBJ2-2. CDR3 amino acids: CSAVDGNTGGLFF.